The 25 T cell receptor beta chains reported below all come from one sample, sequenced in a study of OX40 agonist ivuxolimab in advanced cancers. Method: immunoSEQ multiplex PCR; TCRdb's copy keeps in-frame clones and lacks some. The repertoire holds approximately 58,000 clones, with approximately 90% as singletons. The specimen comprised CD4+ or CD8+ T cells sorted from blood, sampled in a trial of the OX40 agonist ivuxolimab. Every receptor here comes from an adult with an advanced solid tumor such as melanoma, head and neck, liver or kidney cancer.

J is TRBJ1-3 and V is TRBV4-3, with 8 bases fitting TRBD1. After removal of 3 bases from V and 0 bases from J, the junction contained 4 bases not matched to a gene. The CDR3 length is 16 residues. The germline CDR1 and CDR2 sequences are LGHNA and YSLEER. The chain's CDR3 is CASSQRTGSSGNTIYF. The CDR3 nucleotides are TGCGCCAGCAGCCAGCGGACAGGGAGCTCTGGAAACACCATATATTTT.

This clone is a singleton in its sample. The chain links TRBV7-3 to TRBJ1-4; D is ambiguous. Germline lookup yields CDR1 SGHTA and CDR2 FQGTGA. The ends were cut back, 6 bases at V and 8 bases at J, with 7 bases in the middle. CDR3 length: 11 amino acids. The CDR3 sequence: CASSRGEKLFF. The CDR3 region has the DNA TGTGCCAGCAGTCGAGGGGAAAAACTGTTTTTT. Complete variable domain (other parts from reference TRBV7-3 and TRBJ1-4): GAGVSQTPSNKVTEKGKYVELRCDPISGHTALYWYRQSLGQGPEFLIYFQGTGAADDSGLPNDRFFAVRPEGSVSTLKIQRTERGDSAVYLCASSRGEKLFFGSGTQLSVL.

The rearrangement uses TRBV6-5 and TRBJ2-7, with 10 positions matching TRBD1. The CDR3 has 14 residues. V lost 4 bases to trimming and J lost 5 bases; unmatched junction nucleotides: 5. Per the germline V gene, CDR1 is MNHEY and CDR2 is SVGAGI. The CDR3 spells CASSSGTGVHEQYF. The CDR3 bases are TGTGCCAGCAGTTCCGGGACAGGGGTTCACGAGCAGTACTTC.

This rearrangement joins TRBV9 to TRBJ1-1; D not resolved. V dropped 3 bases and J dropped 5 bases, with 14 bases sitting between them. Germline V gene lookup returns CDR1 SGDLS and CDR2 YYNGEE. The length of the CDR3 is 14 residues. The CDR3 protein is CASSGTPERTEAFF. CDR3 nucleotide sequence: TGTGCCAGCAGCGGGACGCCCGAGAGGACTGAAGCTTTCTTT.

The V gene is TRBV18, the J gene TRBJ2-4; 7 bases line up with TRBD1. The CDR3 is made up of 17 amino acids. The V segment lost 4 bases and the J segment 1 base; nucleotides outside the gene matches: 10. Germline assignment: CDR1 KGHSH and CDR2 LQKENI. The CDR3 region is CASSLRQGEVAKNIQYF. Here the CDR3 DNA reads TGTGCCAGCTCACTCCGACAGGGAGAGGTGGCCAAAAACATTCAGTACTTC.

This clone has just a few counts. V is TRBV28 and J is TRBJ1-1; tentative D call: TRBD1 (5 bases). Germline V CDR1 and CDR2: MDHEN, SYDVKM. Trimming shortened V by 4 bases and J by 5 bases, and 11 bases separated the two germline ends. The CDR3 covers 13 residues. CDR3 loop: CASSWGKMTEAFF. CDR3 DNA: TGTGCCAGCAGTTGGGGGAAAATGACTGAAGCTTTCTTT. The variable domain in full, with the rest retrieved from reference TRBV28 and TRBJ1-1, is DVKVTQSSRYLVKRTGEKVFLECVQDMDHENMFWYRQDPGLGLRLIYFSYDVKMKEKGDIPEGYSVSREKKERFSLILESASTNQTSMYLCASSWGKMTEAFFGQGTRLTVV.

The chain joins TRBV6-4 to TRBJ2-1, with D perhaps matching TRBD1 (5 bases). V was pared by 4 bases and J by 4 bases, with 11 bases between. This CDR3 contains 14 residues. Germline loops: CDR1 MRHNA, CDR2 SNTAGT. CDR3 residues: CASSAPDKYNEQFF. The CDR3 region has the DNA TGTGCCAGCAGTGCCCCGGACAAATACAATGAGCAGTTCTTC.

The chain employs TRBV6-5 and TRBJ1-3, with 7 bases identical to TRBD1. V shed 4 bases and J 0 bases; nucleotides not matched to a gene: 6. This CDR3 has 16 amino acids. The germline gives CDR1 MNHEY, CDR2 SVGAGI. CDR3 bases: TGTGCCAGCAGTTCGGGACAGAAAATCTCTGGAAACACCATATATTTT. This translates into CASSSGQKISGNTIYF.

The chain recombines TRBV29-1 with TRBJ2-3; 15 bases fit TRBD2. Trimming took 5 bases from V and 6 from J; bases not matched to a gene: 6. Germline loops: CDR1 SQVTM, CDR2 ANQGSEA. CDR3 length: 15 amino acids. The DNA of the CDR3 is TGCAGCGTTACACCGGGACTAGCGGGGGGCGATACGCAGTATTTT. It translates to CSVTPGLAGGDTQYF.

The chain joins TRBV6-4 to TRBJ2-6; D is uncertain. The CDR3 has 18 amino acids. V was cut by 0 bases and J by 4 bases, with 16 bases left in between. In germline, CDR1 is MRHNA, CDR2 SNTAGT. The CDR3 loop reads CASSDSQRGPSGANVLTF. The CDR3 DNA sequence: TGTGCCAGCAGTGACTCCCAAAGAGGTCCCTCCGGGGCCAACGTCCTGACTTTC.

J is TRBJ2-2 and V is TRBV7-8; D may match TRBD1 or TRBD2 (5 bases each). The CDR3 loop spans 16 amino acids. V dropped 3 bases and J dropped 0 bases, with 11 bases sitting between them. Per the germline V gene, CDR1 is SGHVS and CDR2 is FQNEAQ. The CDR3 is CASSLWVGANTGELFF. CDR3 in DNA: TGTGCCAGCAGCTTGTGGGTGGGGGCGAACACCGGGGAGCTGTTTTTT.

The chain is built from TRBV6-4 and TRBJ2-6; 8 bases are shared with TRBD2. The CDR3 has 14 residues. The J segment lost 0 bases and the V segment lost 8 bases, leaving 0 bases of the junction unmatched. CDR1 is MRHNA, CDR2 SNTAGT, per germline. Written as DNA, the CDR3 is TGTGCCAGCCGGGAGGGCTCTGGGGCCAACGTCCTGACTTTC. Protein product: CASREGSGANVLTF.

The V and J genes are TRBV18 and TRBJ2-7, with D perhaps given as TRBD1 or TRBD2 (5 bases each). Per the germline V gene, CDR1 is KGHSH and CDR2 is LQKENI. This CDR3 region has 15 residues. V dropped 2 bases and J dropped 3 bases, with 14 bases sitting between them. CDR3 sequence: CASSPNRDAGYEQYF. The CDR3 DNA reads TGTGCCAGCTCACCAAACCGGGACGCCGGCTACGAGCAGTACTTC.

This chain uses TRBV11-2 with TRBJ2-1; perhaps TRBD1 as D (5 bases). This CDR3 comprises 16 residues. The V end was cut by 0 bases, the J end by 1 base, with 10 bases between. Germline V gene data show CDR1 as SGHAT and CDR2 as FQNNGV. The CDR3 is CASSLEGSGSYNEQFF. CDR3 in DNA: TGTGCCAGCAGCTTAGAAGGATCAGGGTCCTACAATGAGCAGTTCTTC.

The V gene is TRBV6-1, the J gene TRBJ2-7; D possibly matches TRBD1 or TRBD2 (5 bases each). The CDR3 totals 16 residues. The germline V and J ends were trimmed by 2 bases and 2 bases, with 16 bases remaining between them. Germline V CDR1 and CDR2: MNHNS, SASEGT. The CDR3 region has the DNA TGTGCCAGCAGTGAAACCGGGACCAAGAGGGCCTACGAGCAGTACTTC. Encoded protein: CASSETGTKRAYEQYF.

This chain joins TRBV4-3 and TRBJ2-5; D assignment may be TRBD1 or TRBD2 (6 bases each). Germline CDR1 reads LGHNA; CDR2 reads YSLEER. The CDR3 sequence is 17 residues long. Trimming took off 0 bases at V and 6 bases at J, with 20 bases between the two ends. CDR3 nucleotide sequence: TGCGCCAGCAGCCAAGACCCGGCCGGGGGCGCAGTCAAGACCCAGTACTTC. This sequence encodes CASSQDPAGGAVKTQYF.

V and J are TRBV7-3 and TRBJ2-1; 9 positions match TRBD2. The CDR3 is made up of 14 amino acids. Germline loops: CDR1 SGHTA, CDR2 FQGTGA. J gave up 9 bases and V 5 bases, and 8 bases lay outside the gene matches. In DNA, the CDR3 is TGTGCCAGCAGCACATTAGCGGGAGTTGGTGAGCAGTTCTTC. Translation: CASSTLAGVGEQFF.

The V and J genes are TRBV21-1 and TRBJ1-4. TRBV21-1 corresponds to a pseudogene. The CDR3 extends over 13 amino acids. CDR3 sequence reads: CASSKGKGEKLFF. The DNA for the CDR3 is TGTGCCAGCAGCAAAGGGAAGGGCGAAAAACTGTTTTTT.

The V and J genes are TRBV6-5 and TRBJ1-1; D perhaps matches TRBD1 (5 bases). CDR3 length: 14 amino acids. Germline V gene sequence: CDR1 MNHEY, CDR2 SVGAGI. V was cut by 7 bases and J by 1 base, with 13 bases left in between. The CDR3 reads CASTQGRQNTEAFF. The CDR3, as DNA: TGTGCCAGCACCCAGGGACGGCAGAACACTGAAGCTTTCTTT.

V gene TRBV19 combines with J gene TRBJ2-1, with 11 bases fitting TRBD1. Trimming cost V 6 bases and J 7 bases; bases outside gene matches: 5. CDR1 LNHDA and CDR2 SQIVND come from the germline V gene (reference sequence). The CDR3 sequence is 14 residues long. The CDR3 loop is CASRGQGVGNEQFF. The CDR3 coding sequence is TGTGCCAGTAGGGGACAGGGGGTGGGTAATGAGCAGTTCTTC.

The rearrangement uses TRBV13 and TRBJ2-2; no firm D call. CDR1 and CDR2 (germline): PRHDT, FYEKMQ (reference sequence). The CDR3 length is 19 residues. The V end was cut by 0 bases, the J end by 7 bases, with 24 bases between. The CDR3 region is CASSLGVSWLAGPDGELFF. The CDR3 nucleotides read TGTGCCAGCAGCTTAGGGGTCAGTTGGTTGGCAGGTCCCGACGGGGAGCTGTTTTTT.

This sequence joins TRBV9 and TRBJ1-3; D is perhaps TRBD1 (5 bases). The CDR3 extends over 14 amino acids. The germline V and J ends were trimmed by 1 base and 2 bases, with 7 bases remaining between them. Per germline, CDR1 SGDLS and CDR2 YYNGEE. The CDR3 loop reads CASSVQGAGNTIYF. CDR3 sequence (DNA): TGTGCCAGCAGCGTACAGGGAGCTGGAAACACCATATATTTT.

The genes are TRBV5-4 and TRBJ2-7, with 8 nucleotides matching TRBD1. Germline V gene data show CDR1 as SGHNT and CDR2 as YYREEE (reference sequence). The CDR3 consists of 15 residues. The junction had 12 bases not matched to a gene; V was cut back by 4 bases and J by 6 bases. CDR3 sequence: CASSLVRTGSSEQYF. The DNA of the CDR3 is TGTGCCAGCAGCCTAGTAAGGACAGGGTCGTCCGAGCAGTACTTC.

The V and J genes are TRBV4-3 and TRBJ2-2; tentatively, D is TRBD2 (5 bases). This CDR3 region has 15 residues. Trimming stripped 2 bases from V and 1 base from J, with 8 bases between. CDR1 and CDR2 (germline): LGHNA, YSLEER. Here the CDR3 reads CASSQFTRNTGELFF. In DNA form, the CDR3 reads TGCGCCAGCAGCCAATTTACTAGGAACACCGGGGAGCTGTTTTTT.

This clone was seen more than once but under ten times. The chain carries TRBV7-2 and TRBJ2-2; D is undetermined. The germline V gene has CDR1 SGHTA and CDR2 FQGNSA. V was trimmed by 5 bases and J by 1 base, leaving 8 bases between them. The CDR3 spans 14 residues. The CDR3 bases are TGTGCCAGCAGCCAAGGGAAGAACACCGGGGAGCTGTTTTTT. Translation: CASSQGKNTGELFF.